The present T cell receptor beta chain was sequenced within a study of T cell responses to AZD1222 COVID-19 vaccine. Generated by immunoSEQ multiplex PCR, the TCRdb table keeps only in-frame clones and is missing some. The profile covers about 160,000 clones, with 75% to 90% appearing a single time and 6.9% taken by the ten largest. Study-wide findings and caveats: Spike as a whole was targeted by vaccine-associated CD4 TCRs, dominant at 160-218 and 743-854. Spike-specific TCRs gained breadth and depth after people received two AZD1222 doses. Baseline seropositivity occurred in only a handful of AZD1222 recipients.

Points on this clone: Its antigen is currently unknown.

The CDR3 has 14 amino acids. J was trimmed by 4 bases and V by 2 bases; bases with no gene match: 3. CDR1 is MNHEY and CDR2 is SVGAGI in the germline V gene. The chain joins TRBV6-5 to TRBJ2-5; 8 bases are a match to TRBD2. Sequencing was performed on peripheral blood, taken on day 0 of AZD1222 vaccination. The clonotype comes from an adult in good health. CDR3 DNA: TGTGCCAGCAGTTACACCGGACTAGCAGAGACCCAGTACTTC. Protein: CASSYTGLAETQYF.